The 27 T cell receptor beta chains below come from one sample, sequenced in a study of T cell responses to AZD1222 COVID-19 vaccine. Some clones are missing from TCRdb's copy, which holds only in-frame ones; the method was immunoSEQ multiplex PCR. The sample consists of approximately 220,000 clones, under 95% of them appearing once. Sample: peripheral blood, taken on day 0 of MenACWY control vaccination. These TCRs come from an adult in good health.

This clone was observed a handful of times. CDR3 coding DNA: TGTGCCAGCAGCGCCCGGACAGCTAATGAAAAACTGTTTTTT. As protein: CASSARTANEKLFF. The V and J genes are TRBV7-9 and TRBJ1-4; D possibly corresponds to TRBD1 (6 bases). V was shortened by 5 bases and J by 3 bases, with 10 bases between the two germline ends. There are 14 residues in the CDR3. Germline CDR1 is SEHNR and CDR2 is FQNEAQ (reference sequence).

This sequence joins TRBV6-5 and TRBJ1-5; D remains unclear. Germline values: CDR1 MNHEY, CDR2 SVGAGI. V lost 2 bases to trimming and J lost 0 bases, with 8 bases between them. The CDR3 consists of 15 residues. In DNA, the CDR3 is TGTGCCAGCAGTTACGGCAGGTATAGCAATCAGCCCCAGCATTTT. This translates into CASSYGRYSNQPQHF.

The rearrangement uses TRBV19 and TRBJ2-1; TRBD2 might be the D (7 bases). This CDR3 has 15 residues. The V and J ends lost 1 base and 7 bases respectively, with 14 bases between them. CDR1 and CDR2 (germline): LNHDA, SQIVND (reference sequence). DNA for the CDR3: TGTGCCAGTAGTATAGCGGGGGGCCTTCAGAATGAGCAGTTCTTC. It codes for CASSIAGGLQNEQFF.

The chain recombines TRBV7-9 with TRBJ2-7; D gene ambiguous. This CDR3 spans 11 amino acids. With 5 bases removed from V and 5 bases from J, the gap between germline ends came to 7 bases. The germline CDR1 and CDR2 sequences are SEHNR and FQNEAQ (reference sequence). CDR3 in DNA: TGTGCCAGCAGCGTCACCCACGAGCAGTACTTC. This sequence encodes CASSVTHEQYF.

The V call is TRBV29-1, the J call TRBJ1-6; tentatively, D is TRBD1 (5 bases). The CDR3 covers 16 residues. Trimming pared 8 bases from V and 0 bases from J, leaving 17 bases between. CDR1 and CDR2 from the germline V gene are SQVTM and ANQGSEA. The CDR3 protein is CSPTAEGNSYNSPLHF. CDR3 bases: TGCAGCCCTACCGCAGAGGGGAACTCCTATAATTCACCCCTCCACTTT.

This clone was recorded only once. This chain uses TRBV18 with TRBJ1-5; D unresolved. CDR3 length: 14 residues. Trimming removed 5 bases from V and 0 bases from J, with 8 bases in between. Germline CDR1 is KGHSH and CDR2 is LQKENI. The CDR3 sequence is CASSGEHSNQPQHF. The CDR3 DNA reads TGTGCCAGCTCAGGGGAGCATAGCAATCAGCCCCAGCATTTT.

The rearrangement uses TRBV6-2 or TRBV6-3 and TRBJ1-1; D unclear. The CDR3 is 15 residues long. Germline V gene sequence: CDR1 MNHEY, CDR2 SVGEGT. The V and J ends lost 6 bases and 1 base respectively, with 15 bases between them. Here the CDR3 reads CASSPLVRGNTEAFF. CDR3 in DNA: TGTGCCAGCAGCCCCCTGGTACGGGGGAACACTGAAGCTTTCTTT.

This chain joins TRBV7-9 and TRBJ2-7, with D hard to call. Trimming took 1 base from V and 3 from J, leaving 10 bases between them. The CDR3 contains 14 residues. Germline CDR1 is SEHNR and CDR2 is FQNEAQ (reference sequence). In DNA form, the CDR3 reads TGTGCCAGCAGCTTAGTATCTGGGAACTACGAGCAGTACTTC. This translates into CASSLVSGNYEQYF.

The gene calls are TRBV7-2 and TRBJ2-5; 7 bases line up with TRBD2. The CDR3 runs 12 residues. V gave up 2 bases and J gave up 14 bases; unmatched junction bases: 8. CDR1 is SGHTA and CDR2 is FQGNSA in the germline V gene. The chain's CDR3 is CASSLSGVLQYF. The CDR3 DNA follows: TGTGCCAGCAGCTTAAGCGGGGTCCTGCAATACTTC.

The chain recombines TRBV7-9 with TRBJ1-1, with D possibly being TRBD1 (5 bases). The CDR3 sequence is 13 residues long. Trimming took off 4 bases at V and 4 bases at J, with 10 bases between the two ends. Germline V gene data show CDR1 as SEHNR and CDR2 as FQNEAQ (reference sequence). The CDR3 sequence: CASSSQGATEAFF. The CDR3 DNA reads as TGTGCCAGCAGCTCCCAGGGTGCCACTGAAGCTTTCTTT.

The V call is TRBV5-6, the J call TRBJ2-2; D unresolved. Trimming left V 3 bases short and J 3 bases short, with 12 bases between. Per germline, CDR1 SGHDT and CDR2 YYEEEE. The CDR3 has 15 residues. CDR3 protein: CASSSEKRDTGELFF. The CDR3 DNA follows: TGTGCCAGCAGCTCAGAGAAACGGGACACCGGGGAGCTGTTTTTT.

This chain links TRBV10-3 with TRBJ1-2; 7 positions agree with TRBD1. The J segment lost 1 base and the V segment lost 6 bases, leaving 2 bases of the junction unmatched. The CDR3 consists of 13 residues. The germline CDR1 and CDR2 sequences are ENHRY and SYGVKD. The CDR3 sequence: CAIRRDSNYGYTF. The CDR3 DNA is TGTGCCATCAGGAGGGACAGTAACTATGGCTACACCTTC.

This clone was seen once. The chain's CDR3 is CSASHRGGSTGELFF. CDR3 bases: TGCAGTGCTAGTCACCGGGGGGGTTCCACCGGGGAGCTGTTTTTT. The V call is TRBV20-1, the J call TRBJ2-2; 8 nucleotides line up with TRBD2. Trimming removed 3 bases from V and 4 bases from J; junction bases left unmatched: 7. The germline CDR1 and CDR2 sequences are DFQATT and SNEGSKA (reference sequence). CDR3 length: 15 amino acids.

The chain is built from TRBV5-4 and TRBJ1-1; D remains unclear. V was pared by 4 bases and J by 0 bases, with 13 bases between. This CDR3 contains 15 residues. Germline V gene lookup returns CDR1 SGHNT and CDR2 YYREEE (reference sequence). The CDR3 sequence: CASSTPGRVNTEAFF. CDR3 nucleotides: TGTGCCAGCAGCACCCCCGGACGGGTGAACACTGAAGCTTTCTTT.

J is TRBJ1-2 and V is TRBV5-1; TRBD1 might be the D (5 bases). Germline CDR1 reads SGHRS; CDR2 reads YFSETQ. V gave up 3 bases and J gave up 8 bases, with 14 bases separating them. The CDR3 sequence is 13 residues long. The CDR3 loop is CASSSGTSMGYTF. In nucleotides, the CDR3 is TGCGCCAGCAGCTCCGGGACCTCAATGGGCTACACCTTC.

The genes are TRBV5-1 and TRBJ1-1, with D uncertain. Germline CDR1 and CDR2: SGHRS and YFSETQ. Trimming took off 0 bases at V and 7 bases at J, with 13 bases between the two ends. The CDR3 runs 14 residues. CDR3 DNA sequence: TGCGCCAGCAGCTTGGTATCGAACACTTATGAAGCTTTCTTT. This sequence encodes CASSLVSNTYEAFF.

The V and J genes are TRBV30 and TRBJ1-6; D is ambiguous. The V gene's germline CDR1 is GTSNPN and CDR2 SVGIG (reference sequence). V was trimmed by 1 base and J by 5 bases, leaving 12 bases between them. This CDR3 has 15 residues. In DNA form, the CDR3 reads TGTGCCTGGAGTGGGGAACCGGCCCATAATTCACCCCTCCACTTT. Translated, it gives CAWSGEPAHNSPLHF.

The J gene is TRBJ1-2, the V gene TRBV7-2; D is unclear. The germline V and J ends were trimmed by 1 base and 4 bases, with 10 bases remaining between them. Germline V gene data show CDR1 as SGHTA and CDR2 as FQGNSA. This CDR3 region has 14 residues. The CDR3 spells CASSLGARSYGYTF. The CDR3 DNA follows: TGTGCCAGCAGCTTAGGGGCCAGGTCCTATGGCTACACCTTC.

This sequence joins TRBV28 and TRBJ1-5; no clear D gene. The CDR3 is 14 residues long. CDR1 is MDHEN, CDR2 SYDVKM, per germline. Between the trimmed V and J ends, which lost 3 bases and 0 bases, there was a span of 6 bases. The CDR3 protein is CASSFYSSNQPQHF. CDR3 DNA sequence: TGTGCCAGCAGTTTCTACAGTAGCAATCAGCCCCAGCATTTT. The variable domain in full, completed from reference TRBV28 and TRBJ1-5, reads DVKVTQSSRYLVKRTGEKVFLECVQDMDHENMFWYRQDPGLGLRLIYFSYDVKMKEKGDIPEGYSVSREKKERFSLILESASTNQTSMYLCASSFYSSNQPQHFGDGTRLSIL.

This chain links TRBV7-2 with TRBJ2-3; no clear D. CDR3 length: 15 residues. Germline assignment: CDR1 SGHTA and CDR2 FQGNSA. Trimming removed 5 bases from V and 1 base from J, with 13 bases in between. The CDR3: CASSPHNWGTDTQYF. CDR3 coding DNA: TGTGCCAGCAGCCCCCACAATTGGGGCACAGATACGCAGTATTTT.

The chain carries TRBV7-6 and TRBJ2-2, with 7 bases lining up with TRBD1. The V and J ends lost 3 bases and 5 bases, in that order; junction bases with no gene match: 6. The germline V gene encodes CDR1 SGHVS and CDR2 FNYEAQ. CDR3 size: 15 residues. The CDR3 protein is CASSLRTGPTGELFF. The CDR3 nucleotides are TGTGCCAGCAGCTTGCGGACAGGACCTACCGGGGAGCTGTTTTTT.

The V and J genes are TRBV7-9 and TRBJ2-1; 9 bases map to TRBD2. Unmatched junction bases numbered 8, after V lost 5 bases and J lost 9 bases. CDR3 length: 14 residues. CDR1 is SEHNR, CDR2 FQNEAQ, per germline (reference sequence). CDR3 protein: CASSPRASGVEQFF. For the CDR3, the DNA is TGTGCCAGCAGCCCCCGGGCTAGCGGGGTTGAGCAGTTCTTC.

The genes are TRBV6-1 and TRBJ1-1; unclear D gene. The V end was cut by 2 bases, the J end by 10 bases, with 11 bases between. CDR1 and CDR2 from the germline V gene are MNHNS and SASEGT. The CDR3 length is 12 residues. CDR3 coding DNA: TGTGCCAGCAGTGAAATTCGGGGTTTAGCTTTCTTT. The encoded protein is CASSEIRGLAFF.

V and J are TRBV12-3 or TRBV12-4 and TRBJ2-1; possibly TRBD2 for D (5 bases). There are 13 residues in the CDR3. V lost 6 bases, J lost 8 bases, and 14 bases lay in between. CDR3 sequence: CASSYFREHEQFF. The CDR3 DNA reads as TGTGCCAGCAGCTATTTTCGGGAACATGAGCAGTTCTTC.

The rearrangement links TRBV7-2 to TRBJ1-2; D perhaps matches TRBD1 (6 bases). Per germline, CDR1 SGHTA and CDR2 FQGNSA. V was cut by 7 bases and J by 4 bases, with 13 bases left in between. CDR3 size: 13 residues. The CDR3 nucleotides read TGTGCCAGCACCCTGACAGGACCCTATGGCTACACCTTC. Residues: CASTLTGPYGYTF.

The chain carries TRBV27 and TRBJ1-5; TRBD1 matches 9 bases. Germline CDR1 reads MNHEY; CDR2 reads SMNVEV (reference sequence). The CDR3 consists of 15 residues. The V gene end was trimmed by 6 bases and the J gene end by 6 bases; junction bases not matched to a gene: 9. The CDR3 DNA follows: TGTGCCAGCAGCTCGGGACAGGGATTAGGTCAGCCCCAGCATTTT. Translated, it gives CASSSGQGLGQPQHF.

The genes are TRBV7-9 and TRBJ1-6; 7 bases fit TRBD1. The CDR3 covers 15 residues. V was clipped by 5 bases and J by 5 bases; unmatched bases: 6. CDR1 and CDR2 (germline): SEHNR, FQNEAQ (reference sequence). CDR3 amino acids: CASSVQGPDNSPLHF. CDR3 DNA: TGTGCCAGCAGCGTACAGGGGCCTGATAATTCACCCCTCCACTTT.